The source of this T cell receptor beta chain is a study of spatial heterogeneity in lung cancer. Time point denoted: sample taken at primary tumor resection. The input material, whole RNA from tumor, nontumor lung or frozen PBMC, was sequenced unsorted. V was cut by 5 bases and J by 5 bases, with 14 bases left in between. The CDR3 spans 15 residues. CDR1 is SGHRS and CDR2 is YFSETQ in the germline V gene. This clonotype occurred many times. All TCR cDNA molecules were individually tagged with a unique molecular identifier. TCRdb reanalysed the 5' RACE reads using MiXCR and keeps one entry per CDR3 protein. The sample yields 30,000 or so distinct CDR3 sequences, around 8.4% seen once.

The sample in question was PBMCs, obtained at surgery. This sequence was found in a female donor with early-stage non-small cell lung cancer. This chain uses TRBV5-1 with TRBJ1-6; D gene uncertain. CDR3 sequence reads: CASSLSGINNSPLHF. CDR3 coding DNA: TGCGCCAGCAGTCTGTCTGGGATCAATAATTCACCCCTCCACTTT.